The clone carrying this T cell receptor (beta chain) was recorded many times. Its antigen is currently unknown. One entry per CDR3 protein, called by TCRdb with MiXCR from the 5' RACE reads. The table lists about 1.7 million distinct CDR3 sequences, 25% to 35% of them singletons. This sample was included in a study of identical twins. The CDR3 is 13 amino acids. CDR1 is SGHRS, CDR2 YFSETQ, per germline. Trimming took 4 bases from V and 7 from J, leaving 13 bases between them. Study-level points and caveats: Surplus twin overlap in beta out-of-frame sequences was less pronounced. Invariant MAIT and iNKT cells are populations that could partly confound zero-insertion analyses. The abundant beta clonotypes from cord blood had fewer insertions, and memory repertoires had none of this.

Material for sequencing was cord blood. The sequence was obtained from a newborn girl in good health. The chain uses TRBV5-1 and TRBJ2-3, with D uncertain. The CDR3 DNA sequence: TGCGCCAGCAGCGAACGCACGACCAATACGCAGTATTTT. Translated: CASSERTTNTQYF. The full variable domain, completed using reference TRBV5-1 and TRBJ2-3, is KAGVTQTPRYLIKTRGQQVTLSCSPISGHRSVSWYQQTPGQGLQFLFEYFSETQRNKGNFPGRFSGRQFSNSRSEMNVSTLELGDSALYLCASSERTTNTQYFGPGTRLTVL.